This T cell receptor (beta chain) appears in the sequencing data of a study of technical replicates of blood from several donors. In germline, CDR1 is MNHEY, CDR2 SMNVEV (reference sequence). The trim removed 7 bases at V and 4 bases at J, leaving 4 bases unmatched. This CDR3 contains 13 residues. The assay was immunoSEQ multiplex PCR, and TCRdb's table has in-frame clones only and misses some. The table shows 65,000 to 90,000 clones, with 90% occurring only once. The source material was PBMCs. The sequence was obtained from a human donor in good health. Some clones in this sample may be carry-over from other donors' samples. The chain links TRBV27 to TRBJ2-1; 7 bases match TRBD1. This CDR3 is CASKRGQYNEQFF. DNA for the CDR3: TGTGCCAGCAAAAGGGGACAGTACAATGAGCAGTTCTTC.